These T cell receptor beta chains were read from a single sample in a study of shared clonotypes between healthy human individuals. Assay: immunoSEQ multiplex PCR; the TCRdb copy retains only in-frame clones and omits some. The repertoire holds fewer than 850,000 clones, with 95% to 97% as singletons. The sample consisted of naive CD8+ T cells sorted from blood. These receptor sequences come from a man aged 30 to 39 in good health. Both conserved end residues are part of each CDR3. Fields, in order: D gene, clone size, J gene, V gene, CDR3 DNA, CDR3 protein. The D gene is left open where the match is weak. Size is stated for part of the rows, as once, few or many counts, or as a class when the clone is expanded.

D: TRBD2
size: .
J: TRBJ2-3
V: TRBV2
DNA: TGTGCCAGCCCGCCACACCCGGGACTAGCGGGATTGGAGGATACGCAGTATTTT
CDR3: CASPPHPGLAGLEDTQYF

D: .
size: .
J: TRBJ2-2
V: TRBV11-2
DNA: TGTGCCAGCAGCAGGACTCGGACAGAGAACACCGGGGAGCTGTTTTTT
CDR3: CASSRTRTENTGELFF

D: .
size: .
J: TRBJ2-7
V: TRBV9
DNA: TGTGCCAGCAGCGTAGAGGCAGGTTGGGCCTACGAGCAGTACTTC
CDR3: CASSVEAGWAYEQYF

D: TRBD2
size: .
J: TRBJ2-5
V: TRBV5-5
DNA: TGTGCCAGCAGCGCCTGGACTAGCGGACAAGAGACCCAGTACTTC
CDR3: CASSAWTSGQETQYF

D: .
size: once
J: TRBJ2-7
V: TRBV11-2
DNA: TGTGCCAGCAGCTTAGATTCTTTGGGGGGTACCTACGAGCAGTACTTC
CDR3: CASSLDSLGGTYEQYF

D: .
size: .
J: TRBJ2-7
V: TRBV6-1
DNA: TGTGCCAGCAGTGAGGGGACTCTAATTGCCTACGAGCAGTACTTC
CDR3: CASSEGTLIAYEQYF

D: TRBD2
size: once
J: TRBJ2-1
V: TRBV7-7
DNA: TGTGCCAGCAGCTTAAGGGGGACTAGCGGGAGTATGAACAATGAGCAGTTCTTC
CDR3: CASSLRGTSGSMNNEQFF

D: .
size: .
J: TRBJ2-7
V: TRBV7-2
DNA: TGTGCCAGCAGCGAACGGGACCTAGCCTACGAGCAGTACTTC
CDR3: CASSERDLAYEQYF

D: .
size: .
J: TRBJ2-7
V: TRBV4-3
DNA: TGCGCCAGCAGTAAGAGGGCAGGCTACGAGCAGTACTTC
CDR3: CASSKRAGYEQYF

D: .
size: few
J: TRBJ1-4
V: TRBV30
DNA: TGTGCCTGGAGTGTACGGCGCGGCAATGAAAAACTGTTTTTT
CDR3: CAWSVRRGNEKLFF

D: .
size: .
J: TRBJ1-3
V: TRBV4-1
DNA: TGCGCCAGCAGCCAAGGGTCGGGTCTACAAGGAAACACCATATATTTT
CDR3: CASSQGSGLQGNTIYF

D: TRBD1
size: .
J: TRBJ1-2
V: TRBV5-5
DNA: TGTGCCAGCAGCCCAGGGACAGCGTTTAACTATGGCTACACCTTC
CDR3: CASSPGTAFNYGYTF

D: TRBD2
size: .
J: TRBJ2-1
V: TRBV11-2
DNA: TGTGCCAGCAGCGAGGGACTAGCGGGAGTAGCCTACAATGAGCAGTTCTTC
CDR3: CASSEGLAGVAYNEQFF

D: .
size: .
J: TRBJ2-7
V: TRBV14
DNA: TGTGCCAGCAGCCAAGGGGCAGGGATGGGCTCCTACGAGCAGTACTTC
CDR3: CASSQGAGMGSYEQYF

D: TRBD1
size: .
J: TRBJ2-5
V: TRBV2
DNA: TGTGCCAGCAGTGCCACAGGGGTGCGAGAGACCCAGTACTTC
CDR3: CASSATGVRETQYF

D: .
size: .
J: TRBJ2-7
V: TRBV18
DNA: TGTGCCAGCTCACCAAACACAGGGAACCCCTACGAGCAGTACTTC
CDR3: CASSPNTGNPYEQYF

D: .
size: .
J: TRBJ2-7
V: TRBV27
DNA: TGTGCCAGCAGTTTCGGGTTTGGGTACGAGCAGTACTTC
CDR3: CASSFGFGYEQYF

D: .
size: .
J: TRBJ2-3
V: TRBV9
DNA: TGTGCCAGCAGCTATGAGACCATCACAGATACGCAGTATTTT
CDR3: CASSYETITDTQYF

D: .
size: .
J: TRBJ2-3
V: TRBV10-1
DNA: TGCGCCAGCAGTGAACACCCAAGCGGGGATACGCAGTATTTT
CDR3: CASSEHPSGDTQYF

D: .
size: .
J: TRBJ2-7
V: TRBV7-9
DNA: TGTGCCAGCAGCTTAGTCGGACAGTACTACGAGCAGTACTTC
CDR3: CASSLVGQYYEQYF

D: .
size: .
J: TRBJ1-2
V: TRBV6-5
DNA: TGTGCCAGCAGTCCCACTACGCCGGCTAACTATGGCTACACCTTC
CDR3: CASSPTTPANYGYTF

D: TRBD2
size: .
J: TRBJ2-3
V: TRBV11-2
DNA: TGTGCCAGCAGCTTTGTAGCGGGAGTCGTTGGTTGGGCAGATACGCAGTATTTT
CDR3: CASSFVAGVVGWADTQYF

D: .
size: .
J: TRBJ2-7
V: TRBV29-1
DNA: TGCAGCGTTCGAAGTCTGGGAAACGAGCAGTACTTC
CDR3: CSVRSLGNEQYF

D: .
size: .
J: TRBJ1-1
V: TRBV4-1
DNA: TGCGCCAGCAGCCAAGGGGTTCTGGGGTTCGGCATGAACACTGAAGCTTTCTTT
CDR3: CASSQGVLGFGMNTEAFF

D: .
size: .
J: TRBJ2-1
V: TRBV4-1
DNA: TGCGCCAGCAGCCAAGTGTGGGCGGCTGACAATGAGCAGTTCTTC
CDR3: CASSQVWAADNEQFF

D: .
size: .
J: TRBJ2-7
V: TRBV11-2
DNA: TGTGCCAGCAGCTTGGGTCAGGGGGGTTACGAGCAGTACTTC
CDR3: CASSLGQGGYEQYF

D: TRBD2
size: .
J: TRBJ2-2
V: TRBV7-6
DNA: TGTGCCAGCAGCTCCTGGACTAGCGGGGACACCGGGGAGCTGTTTTTT
CDR3: CASSSWTSGDTGELFF

D: .
size: .
J: TRBJ2-7
V: TRBV5-1
DNA: TGCGCCAGCAGCTTTAGAGGCAGGGGCGTCGACGAGCAGTACTTC
CDR3: CASSFRGRGVDEQYF

D: .
size: .
J: TRBJ1-5
V: TRBV28
DNA: TGTGCCAGCAGCGTCTTTAGCAATCAGCCCCAGCATTTT
CDR3: CASSVFSNQPQHF

D: .
size: .
J: TRBJ2-1
V: TRBV10-2
DNA: TGCGCCAGCAACGAAGAGGGGACCTCCTACAATGAGCAGTTCTTC
CDR3: CASNEEGTSYNEQFF

D: TRBD1
size: .
J: TRBJ2-7
V: TRBV27
DNA: TGTGCCAGCGGGCCTCAGGGGGAGACCTACGAGCAGTACTTC
CDR3: CASGPQGETYEQYF

D: .
size: .
J: TRBJ2-7
V: TRBV9
DNA: TGTGCCAGCAGCGTAAGTACATCTACTACCTACGAGCAGTACTTC
CDR3: CASSVSTSTTYEQYF

D: .
size: .
J: TRBJ2-7
V: TRBV15
DNA: TGTGCCACCAGCAGAGAAGAAGTTTCGTACGAGCAGTACTTC
CDR3: CATSREEVSYEQYF

D: .
size: .
J: TRBJ2-1
V: TRBV13
DNA: TGTGCCAGCAGCTTAGAAGGGGGGACCTACAATGAGCAGTTCTTC
CDR3: CASSLEGGTYNEQFF

D: .
size: .
J: TRBJ2-7
V: TRBV5-1
DNA: TGCGCCAGCAGCTTGAATGCGGATTTGACAACCTACGAGCAGTACTTC
CDR3: CASSLNADLTTYEQYF

D: .
size: .
J: TRBJ2-3
V: TRBV29-1
DNA: TGCAGCGTTGAATCGGGTAACACAGATACGCAGTATTTT
CDR3: CSVESGNTDTQYF

D: .
size: .
J: TRBJ1-2
V: TRBV7-9
DNA: TGTGCCAGCAGCCATGGACACTCCCGTTGGGGCTACACCTTC
CDR3: CASSHGHSRWGYTF

D: .
size: .
J: TRBJ2-7
V: TRBV27
DNA: TGTGCCAGCAGTTTATCTAGGGTGGGAGAGCAGTACTTC
CDR3: CASSLSRVGEQYF

D: .
size: .
J: TRBJ1-3
V: TRBV9
DNA: TGTGCCAGCAGCGTAGGGACCTCTGGAAACACCATATATTTT
CDR3: CASSVGTSGNTIYF

D: TRBD1
size: .
J: TRBJ2-5
V: TRBV27
DNA: TGTGCCAGCAGTTTATCTTCCGGGACAGGAATGTTTTGGGAGACCCAGTACTTC
CDR3: CASSLSSGTGMFWETQYF

D: TRBD1
size: .
J: TRBJ2-4
V: TRBV29-1
DNA: TGCAGCGTTGGGGCGGGGGACAGGGGGAGATCCGCCAAAAACATTCAGTACTTC
CDR3: CSVGAGDRGRSAKNIQYF

D: .
size: .
J: TRBJ2-7
V: TRBV11-2
DNA: TGTGCCAGCAGCCCGACTGCGCCGTACGAGCAGTACTTC
CDR3: CASSPTAPYEQYF

D: .
size: .
J: TRBJ2-1
V: TRBV18
DNA: TGTGCCAGCTCACTTACAGCACGGGGTCTAAACAATGAGCAGTTCTTC
CDR3: CASSLTARGLNNEQFF

D: .
size: .
J: TRBJ2-3
V: TRBV14
DNA: TGTGCCAGCAGCCAAGCGGAAGTGGTTAGTACGCAGTATTTT
CDR3: CASSQAEVVSTQYF

D: TRBD1
size: .
J: TRBJ2-7
V: TRBV5-5
DNA: TGTGCCAGCAGCTCAGGGACAGGGTACGAAATCTACGAGCAGTACTTC
CDR3: CASSSGTGYEIYEQYF

D: .
size: .
J: TRBJ2-7
V: TRBV4-1
DNA: TGCGCCAGCAGCCAAGAAGAAGCTGGTACCTACGAGCAGTACTTC
CDR3: CASSQEEAGTYEQYF

D: TRBD2
size: .
J: TRBJ2-7
V: TRBV29-1
DNA: TGCAGCGTTGTCTGGACTAGCGGGAGAAGGGGGTCCCACGAGCAGTACTTC
CDR3: CSVVWTSGRRGSHEQYF

D: .
size: .
J: TRBJ2-1
V: TRBV9
DNA: TGTGCCAGCAGCGTAGGACTAGGAGGTAACAATGAGCAGTTCTTC
CDR3: CASSVGLGGNNEQFF

D: TRBD1
size: once
J: TRBJ2-7
V: TRBV6-1
DNA: TGTGCCAGCAGTGAATTCGGGCAGGGGGTCTCCTACGAGCAGTACTTC
CDR3: CASSEFGQGVSYEQYF

D: .
size: .
J: TRBJ2-7
V: TRBV28
DNA: TGTGCCAGCAGTTCCAGCTCCTACGAGCAGTACTTC
CDR3: CASSSSSYEQYF

D: .
size: .
J: TRBJ1-1
V: TRBV10-3
DNA: TGTGCCACCATAGGAGGGAATCCCACGCCTATGAACACTGAAGCTTTCTTT
CDR3: CATIGGNPTPMNTEAFF

D: .
size: once
J: TRBJ2-2
V: TRBV5-6
DNA: TGTGCCAGCAGCTTGGGACAAGCAGTTTACACCGGGGAGCTGTTTTTT
CDR3: CASSLGQAVYTGELFF

D: .
size: .
J: TRBJ2-7
V: TRBV7-4
DNA: TGTGCCAGCACCACCCTCCCTCGCCTAGTCTTGGCCAACGAGCAGTACTTC
CDR3: CASTTLPRLVLANEQYF

D: .
size: once
J: TRBJ2-7
V: TRBV11-2
DNA: TGTGCCAGCACCTCACATCGGGACTCCTACGAGCAGTACTTC
CDR3: CASTSHRDSYEQYF

D: TRBD2
size: .
J: TRBJ2-7
V: TRBV27
DNA: TGTGCCAGCAGAGACCCTAGCGGGAGGGCCGGGTACGAGCAGTACTTC
CDR3: CASRDPSGRAGYEQYF

D: .
size: .
J: TRBJ2-3
V: TRBV7-9
DNA: TGTGCCAGCAGGCCGGACGGGGGTACGCAGTATTTT
CDR3: CASRPDGGTQYF

D: .
size: .
J: TRBJ2-2
V: TRBV19
DNA: TGTGCCAGTAGTATAAAGGGGCGACCCGGGGAGCTGTTTTTT
CDR3: CASSIKGRPGELFF

D: TRBD2
size: .
J: TRBJ2-5
V: TRBV28
DNA: TGTGCCAGCCAACCCCGGGAGGGAGTTTTTGGAGAGACCCAGTACTTC
CDR3: CASQPREGVFGETQYF

D: .
size: .
J: TRBJ2-1
V: TRBV9
DNA: TGTGCCAGCAGCGCGGCGGGCAATGAGCAGTTCTTC
CDR3: CASSAAGNEQFF